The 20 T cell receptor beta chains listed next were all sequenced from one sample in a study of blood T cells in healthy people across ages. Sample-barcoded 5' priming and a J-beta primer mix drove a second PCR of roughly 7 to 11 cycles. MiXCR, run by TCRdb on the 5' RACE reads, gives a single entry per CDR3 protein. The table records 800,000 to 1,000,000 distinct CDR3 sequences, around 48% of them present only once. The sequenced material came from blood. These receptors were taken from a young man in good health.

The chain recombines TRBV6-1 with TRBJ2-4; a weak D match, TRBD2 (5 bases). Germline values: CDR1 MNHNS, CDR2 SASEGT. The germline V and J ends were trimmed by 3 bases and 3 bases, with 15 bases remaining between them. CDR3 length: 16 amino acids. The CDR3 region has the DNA TGTGCCAGCAGTGAGCGGGCCTCCCTGGGCAAAAACATTCAGTACTTC. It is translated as CASSERASLGKNIQYF.

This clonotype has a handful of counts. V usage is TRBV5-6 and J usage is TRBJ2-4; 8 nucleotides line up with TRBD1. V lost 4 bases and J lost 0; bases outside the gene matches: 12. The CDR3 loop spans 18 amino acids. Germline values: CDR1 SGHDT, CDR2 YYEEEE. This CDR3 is CASSKGQGTTLAKNIQYF. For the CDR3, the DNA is TGTGCCAGCAGCAAAGGACAGGGCACCACACTAGCCAAAAACATTCAGTACTTC. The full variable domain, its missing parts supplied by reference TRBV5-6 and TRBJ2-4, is DAGVTQSPTHLIKTRGQQVTLRCSPKSGHDTVSWYQQALGQGPQFIFQYYEEEERQRGNFPDRFSGHQFPNYSSELNVNALLLGDSALYLCASSKGQGTTLAKNIQYFGAGTRLSVL.

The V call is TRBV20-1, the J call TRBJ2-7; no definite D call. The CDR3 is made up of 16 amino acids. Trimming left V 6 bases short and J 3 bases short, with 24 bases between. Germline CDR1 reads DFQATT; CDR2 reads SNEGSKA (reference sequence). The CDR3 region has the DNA TGCAGTGCCAACGGGCTCCCGCTGAAGCACTTCTACGAGCAGTACTTC. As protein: CSANGLPLKHFYEQYF.

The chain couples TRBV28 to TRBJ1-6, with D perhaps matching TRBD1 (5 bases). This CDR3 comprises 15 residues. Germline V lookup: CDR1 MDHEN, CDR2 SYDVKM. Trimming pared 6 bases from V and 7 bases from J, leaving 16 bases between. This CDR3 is CASSSGDRRNSPLHF. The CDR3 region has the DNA TGTGCCAGCAGCAGCGGGGACCGGAGAAATTCACCCCTCCACTTT.

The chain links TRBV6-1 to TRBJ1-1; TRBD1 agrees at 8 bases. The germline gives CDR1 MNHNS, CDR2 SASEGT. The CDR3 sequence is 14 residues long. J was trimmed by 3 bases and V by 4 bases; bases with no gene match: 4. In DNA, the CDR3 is TGTGCCAGCAGTGTGGACAGGGCGGACACTGAAGCTTTCTTT. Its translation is CASSVDRADTEAFF.

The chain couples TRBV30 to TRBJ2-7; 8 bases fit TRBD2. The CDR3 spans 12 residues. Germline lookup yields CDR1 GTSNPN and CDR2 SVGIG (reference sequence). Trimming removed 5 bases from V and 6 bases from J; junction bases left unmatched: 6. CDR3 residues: CAWDSGGLEQYF. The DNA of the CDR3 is TGTGCCTGGGACTCGGGGGGGCTCGAGCAGTACTTC.

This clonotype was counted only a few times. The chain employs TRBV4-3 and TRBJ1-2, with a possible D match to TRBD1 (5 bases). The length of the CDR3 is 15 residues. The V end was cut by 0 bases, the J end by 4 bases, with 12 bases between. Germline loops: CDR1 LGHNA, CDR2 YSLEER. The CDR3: CASSQDAGNSYGYTF. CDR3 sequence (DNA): TGCGCCAGCAGCCAAGATGCAGGGAACTCCTATGGCTACACCTTC.

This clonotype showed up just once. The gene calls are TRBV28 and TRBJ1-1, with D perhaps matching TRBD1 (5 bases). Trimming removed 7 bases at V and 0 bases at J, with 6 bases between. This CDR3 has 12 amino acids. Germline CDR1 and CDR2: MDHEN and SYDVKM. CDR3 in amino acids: CASIQVNTEAFF. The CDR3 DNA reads TGTGCCAGCATACAGGTGAACACTGAAGCTTTCTTT.

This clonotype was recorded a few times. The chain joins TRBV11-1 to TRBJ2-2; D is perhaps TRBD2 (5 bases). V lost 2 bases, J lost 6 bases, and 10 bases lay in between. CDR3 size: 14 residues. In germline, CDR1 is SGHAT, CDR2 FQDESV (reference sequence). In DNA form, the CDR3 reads TGTGCCAGCAGCTTACGGGCGGGCGCCGGGGAGCTGTTTTTT. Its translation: CASSLRAGAGELFF.

CDR3 coding DNA: TGTGCCAGCAGCCCCCGTGCAGGCACTCCGGGAGGCTACACCTTC. Amino acids: CASSPRAGTPGGYTF. This sequence joins TRBV3-1 and TRBJ1-2, with D unresolved. Germline V gene data show CDR1 as LGHDT and CDR2 as YNNKEL (reference sequence). This CDR3 spans 15 amino acids. V was trimmed by 4 bases and J by 8 bases, leaving 20 bases between them.

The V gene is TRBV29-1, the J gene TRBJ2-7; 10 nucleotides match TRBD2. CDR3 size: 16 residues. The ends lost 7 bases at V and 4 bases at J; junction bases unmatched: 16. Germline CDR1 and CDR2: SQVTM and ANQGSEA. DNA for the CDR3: TGCAGCGCCGCTGGTCCTGTAGCGGGGGGCGGTTACGAGCAGTACTTC. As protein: CSAAGPVAGGGYEQYF.

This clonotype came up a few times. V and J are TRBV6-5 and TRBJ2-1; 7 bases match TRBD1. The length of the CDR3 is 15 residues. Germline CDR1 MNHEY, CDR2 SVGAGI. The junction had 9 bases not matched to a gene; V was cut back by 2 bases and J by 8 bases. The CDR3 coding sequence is TGTGCCAGCAGTTACCGCGACAGGGATTGGGATGAGCAGTTCTTC. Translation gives CASSYRDRDWDEQFF.

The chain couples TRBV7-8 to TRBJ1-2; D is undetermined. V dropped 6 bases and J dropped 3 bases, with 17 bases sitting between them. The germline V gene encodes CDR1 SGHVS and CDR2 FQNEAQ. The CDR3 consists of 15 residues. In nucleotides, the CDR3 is TGTGCCAGCAGTCCCGGGGTGTCGTCCGACTATGGCTACACCTTC. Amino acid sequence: CASSPGVSSDYGYTF. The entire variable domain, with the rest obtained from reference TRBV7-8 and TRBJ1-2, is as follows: GAGVSQSPRYKVAKRGQDVALRCDPISGHVSLFWYQQALGQGPEFLTYFQNEAQLDKSGLPSDRFFAERPEGSVSTLKIQRTQQEDSAVYLCASSPGVSSDYGYTFGSGTRLTVV.

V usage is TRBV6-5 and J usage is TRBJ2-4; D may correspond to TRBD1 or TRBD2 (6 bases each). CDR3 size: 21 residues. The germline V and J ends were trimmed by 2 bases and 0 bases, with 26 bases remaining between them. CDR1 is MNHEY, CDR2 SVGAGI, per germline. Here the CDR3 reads CASSYGDRGSGTGLAKNIQYF. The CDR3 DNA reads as TGTGCCAGCAGTTACGGGGATAGGGGGTCCGGGACTGGACTAGCCAAAAACATTCAGTACTTC.

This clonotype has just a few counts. The CDR3 loop reads CASSPVGSTDTQYF. The CDR3 nucleotides read TGTGCCAGCAGCCCCGTGGGGTCCACAGATACGCAGTATTTT. The chain has TRBV7-2 and TRBJ2-3; no firm D call. Germline V gene data show CDR1 as SGHTA and CDR2 as FQGNSA. Trimming took off 5 bases at V and 2 bases at J, with 11 bases between the two ends. CDR3 length: 14 residues. The variable domain in full, completed from reference TRBV7-2 and TRBJ2-3, reads GAGVSQSPSNKVTEKGKDVELRCDPISGHTALYWYRQSLGQGLEFLIYFQGNSAPDKSGLPSDRFSAERTGGSVSTLTIQRTQQEDSAVYLCASSPVGSTDTQYFGPGTRLTVL.

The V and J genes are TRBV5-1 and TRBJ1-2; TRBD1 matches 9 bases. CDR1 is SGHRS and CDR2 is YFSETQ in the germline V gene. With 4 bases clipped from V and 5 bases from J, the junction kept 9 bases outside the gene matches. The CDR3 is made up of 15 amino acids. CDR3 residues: CASSPRTGAGYGYTF. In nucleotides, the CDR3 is TGCGCCAGCAGCCCCAGGACAGGGGCTGGGTATGGCTACACCTTC. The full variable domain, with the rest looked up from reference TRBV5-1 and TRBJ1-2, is KAGVTQTPRYLIKTRGQQVTLSCSPISGHRSVSWYQQTPGQGLQFLFEYFSETQRNKGNFPGRFSGRQFSNSRSEMNVSTLELGDSALYLCASSPRTGAGYGYTFGSGTRLTVV.

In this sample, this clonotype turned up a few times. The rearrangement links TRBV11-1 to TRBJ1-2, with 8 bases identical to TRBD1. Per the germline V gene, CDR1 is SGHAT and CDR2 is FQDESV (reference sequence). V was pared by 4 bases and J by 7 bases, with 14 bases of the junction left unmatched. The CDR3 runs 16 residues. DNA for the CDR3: TGTGCCAGCAGCTCGACAGGGGCCTCTAGAACTCGTGGCTACACCTTC. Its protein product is CASSSTGASRTRGYTF.

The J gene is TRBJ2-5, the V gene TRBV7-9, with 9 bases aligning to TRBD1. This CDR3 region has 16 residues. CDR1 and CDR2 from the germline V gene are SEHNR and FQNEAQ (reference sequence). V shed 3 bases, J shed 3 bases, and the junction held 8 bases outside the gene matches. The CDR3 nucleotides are TGTGCCAGCAGCTTCCCGGGGACAGGGTACGAAGAGACCCAGTACTTC. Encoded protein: CASSFPGTGYEETQYF.

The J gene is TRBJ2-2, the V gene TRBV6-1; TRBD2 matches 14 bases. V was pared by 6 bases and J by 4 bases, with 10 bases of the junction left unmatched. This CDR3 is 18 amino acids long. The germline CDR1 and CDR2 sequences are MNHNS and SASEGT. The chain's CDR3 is CASSSTGLAGGPTGELFF. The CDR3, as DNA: TGTGCCAGCAGCTCTACAGGACTAGCGGGGGGACCCACCGGGGAGCTGTTTTTT.

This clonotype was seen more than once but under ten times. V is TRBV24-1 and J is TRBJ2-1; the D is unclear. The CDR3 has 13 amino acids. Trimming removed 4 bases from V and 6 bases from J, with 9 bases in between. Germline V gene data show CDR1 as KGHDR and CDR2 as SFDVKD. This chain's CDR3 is CATSDPGPNEQFF. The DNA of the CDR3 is TGTGCCACCAGTGACCCTGGGCCCAATGAGCAGTTCTTC.